Reported below is one T cell receptor beta chain. Its target is unknown. The entry originates in a study of T-cell memory formation after mild COVID-19. Study-wide context: Clustering of TCRs was largely donor specific.

Study outcomes and limitations: Specificity for SARS-CoV-2 was not confirmed among the second-wave clones peaking on day 37.

The CDR3 has 15 residues. Germline-derived CDR1 and CDR2 are MNHEY and SMNVEV (reference sequence). The V segment lost 6 bases and the J segment 6 bases; nucleotides outside the gene matches: 14. Via MiXCR, TCRdb re-called the 5' RACE reads, giving one row per CDR3 protein. The sample holds fewer than 700,000 distinct CDR3 sequences, 15% to 20% seen once. The chain has TRBV27 and TRBJ2-7; 7 nucleotides match TRBD1. This TCR came from an adult woman who had mild COVID-19 (a few samples of this study predate the infection). Cell type and time point are not known. Sequenced sample: PBMCs or a T cell subset sorted from them (not recorded which). In DNA, the CDR3 is TGTGCCAGCAGCCCAGCTCTGACAGGGATAGGCGAGCAGTACTTC. Amino acid sequence: CASSPALTGIGEQYF.